The 26 T cell receptor beta chains below come from one sample, sequenced in a study of shared T cell receptors in the human thymus. Only in-frame clones appear in the TCRdb table, and some are missing; sequencing was by immunoSEQ multiplex PCR. The sample lists over 350,000 clones; 95% were seen once. The material sequenced was thymocytes. Every receptor here comes from a human donor.

The chain couples TRBV5-1 to TRBJ2-7; the D gene is possibly TRBD1 (5 bases). Germline-derived CDR1 and CDR2 are SGHRS and YFSETQ. This CDR3 has 16 amino acids. Trimming took 4 bases from V and 6 from J, leaving 23 bases between them. The CDR3 loop reads CASSPLGPQEPSEQYF. For the CDR3, the DNA is TGCGCCAGCAGCCCCTTGGGGCCCCAGGAGCCTTCCGAGCAGTACTTC.

V usage is TRBV6-5 and J usage is TRBJ1-1, with TRBD1 as a possible D gene (5 bases). Trimming removed 0 bases at V and 1 base at J, with 9 bases between. The CDR3 totals 15 residues. Germline V gene data show CDR1 as MNHEY and CDR2 as SVGAGI. The CDR3 region is CASSYSWGGNTEAFF. The CDR3 DNA follows: TGTGCCAGCAGTTACTCGTGGGGGGGGAACACTGAAGCTTTCTTT.

The chain recombines TRBV10-1 with TRBJ2-7, with D unclear. The V and J ends lost 0 bases and 2 bases respectively, with 17 bases between them. The CDR3 covers 17 residues. The germline V gene encodes CDR1 WNHNN and CDR2 SYGVQD (reference sequence). CDR3 loop: CASSESAEIAQTYEQYF. CDR3 coding DNA: TGCGCCAGCAGTGAGTCTGCGGAGATCGCCCAGACCTACGAGCAGTACTTC.

The chain employs TRBV19 and TRBJ1-5, with TRBD1 identical over 7 bases. V trimming: 4 bases; J trimming: 3 bases; junction bases outside the gene matches: 3. Germline-derived CDR1 and CDR2 are LNHDA and SQIVND (reference sequence). The CDR3 is 14 residues long. CDR3 in amino acids: CASSRGTANQPQHF. In nucleotides, the CDR3 is TGTGCCAGTAGTAGGGGGACAGCCAATCAGCCCCAGCATTTT. The whole variable domain, remainder taken from reference TRBV19 and TRBJ1-5, is DGGITQSPKYLFRKEGQNVTLSCEQNLNHDAMYWYRQDPGQGLRLIYYSQIVNDFQKGDIAEGYSVSREKKESFPLTVTSAQKNPTAFYLCASSRGTANQPQHFGDGTRLSIL.

The chain joins TRBV9 to TRBJ2-3, with no clear D. The CDR3 length is 16 residues. V shed 4 bases and J shed 4 bases, with 19 bases lying between them. CDR1 and CDR2 (germline): SGDLS, YYNGEE. CDR3 protein: CASSSKKDVKADTQYF. In nucleotides, the CDR3 is TGTGCCAGCAGCTCAAAGAAGGACGTCAAGGCAGATACGCAGTATTTT.

The chain combines TRBV7-9 with TRBJ1-2; tentative D call: TRBD1 (6 bases). Germline V lookup: CDR1 SEHNR, CDR2 FQNEAQ (reference sequence). The CDR3 spans 17 residues. Between the trimmed V and J ends, which lost 2 bases and 4 bases, there was a span of 20 bases. CDR3: CASSLKGQPSSLYGYTF. The CDR3 nucleotides read TGTGCCAGCAGCTTAAAAGGACAGCCTTCGAGCCTCTATGGCTACACCTTC.

The rearrangement joins TRBV29-1 to TRBJ2-7, with D perhaps given as TRBD1 or TRBD2 (6 bases each). The V gene's germline CDR1 is SQVTM and CDR2 ANQGSEA. The CDR3 spans 11 residues. The CDR3 DNA is TGCAGTTACAGGGACTTATACGAGCAGTACTTC. This codes for CSYRDLYEQYF.

The chain employs TRBV5-1 and TRBJ2-7; 7 nucleotides line up with TRBD1. This CDR3 comprises 15 residues. Germline V CDR1 and CDR2: SGHRS, YFSETQ. V dropped 4 bases and J dropped 2; count of bases not matched to a gene: 9. CDR3 sequence: CASSLTGTATYEQYF. Here the CDR3 DNA reads TGCGCCAGCAGCCTTACCGGGACAGCCACCTACGAGCAGTACTTC.

The V gene is TRBV19, the J gene TRBJ2-7; D may match TRBD1 or TRBD2 (5 bases each). The CDR3 has 15 amino acids. CDR1 and CDR2 (germline): LNHDA, SQIVND (reference sequence). Trimming pared 5 bases from V and 1 base from J, leaving 15 bases between. CDR3 sequence (DNA): TGTGCCAGTAGTCCGGACGGGACGGCATCCTACGAGCAGTACTTC. Residues: CASSPDGTASYEQYF.

The rearrangement links TRBV28 to TRBJ2-7; TRBD2 matches at 9 bases. There are 15 residues in the CDR3. J gave up 3 bases and V 5 bases, and 8 bases lay outside the gene matches. CDR1 MDHEN and CDR2 SYDVKM come from the germline V gene. In nucleotides, the CDR3 is TGTGCCAGCAGTCCCCGACTAGCGGCCATCTACGAGCAGTACTTC. Encoded protein: CASSPRLAAIYEQYF.

J is TRBJ1-2 and V is TRBV19; a weak D match, TRBD1 (6 bases). This CDR3 spans 13 amino acids. V dropped 3 bases and J dropped 8 bases, with 13 bases sitting between them. Germline CDR1 is LNHDA and CDR2 is SQIVND (reference sequence). The CDR3 region is CASSMVAGEGYTF. CDR3 in DNA: TGTGCCAGTAGTATGGTGGCAGGGGAAGGCTACACCTTC.

The chain uses TRBV28 and TRBJ2-1; 7 bases map to TRBD2. The V gene end was trimmed by 7 bases and the J gene end by 7 bases; junction bases not matched to a gene: 16. Germline V lookup: CDR1 MDHEN, CDR2 SYDVKM. This CDR3 comprises 16 residues. The CDR3 sequence is CASIPLAGEGPNEQFF. CDR3 nucleotide sequence: TGTGCCAGCATCCCCTTGGCGGGAGAAGGGCCAAATGAGCAGTTCTTC.

In the case of this clone: A much larger clone differs by one base, so this may be a read error. Other DNA sequences within the sample encode an identical CDR3. This sequence joins TRBV28 and TRBJ2-3, with TRBD2 matching over 8 bases. This CDR3 spans 13 amino acids. Germline V CDR1 and CDR2: MDHEN, SYDVKM. V lost 2 bases and J lost 5; bases outside the gene matches: 0. The chain's CDR3 is CASSLLAGDTQYF. CDR3 sequence (DNA): TGTGCCAGCAGTTTACTAGCGGGAGATACGCAGTATTTT.

The chain has TRBV6-1 and TRBJ1-1; the D is unclear. Deletions cut 7 bases from V and 1 base from J, with 1 base between. Germline CDR1 reads MNHNS; CDR2 reads SASEGT. This CDR3 has 10 residues. CDR3 residues: CASTNTEAFF. CDR3 sequence (DNA): TGTGCCAGCACGAACACTGAAGCTTTCTTT.

This clone was recorded only once. The chain combines TRBV11-3 with TRBJ2-1, with 7 bases matching TRBD2. Germline CDR1 is SGHNT and CDR2 is YENEEA. This CDR3 has 14 amino acids. Trimming removed 2 bases from V and 7 bases from J; junction bases left unmatched: 5. The CDR3 region has the DNA TGTGCCAGCAGCTTATATGGGGGGGAAAATGAGCAGTTCTTC. Residues: CASSLYGGENEQFF.

This clone appeared a few times. This sequence joins TRBV5-1 and TRBJ2-1; the match to TRBD2 covers 12 bases. The CDR3 is made up of 18 amino acids. Per germline, CDR1 SGHRS and CDR2 YFSETQ. The V segment lost 9 bases and the J segment 7 bases; nucleotides outside the gene matches: 20. The CDR3 is CAITPADPTSGSMNEQFF. The CDR3 coding sequence is TGCGCCATCACACCAGCCGACCCGACTAGCGGGAGTATGAATGAGCAGTTCTTC. Full variable domain (missing parts from reference TRBV5-1 and TRBJ2-1): KAGVTQTPRYLIKTRGQQVTLSCSPISGHRSVSWYQQTPGQGLQFLFEYFSETQRNKGNFPGRFSGRQFSNSRSEMNVSTLELGDSALYLCAITPADPTSGSMNEQFFGPGTRLTVL.

This clone was detected a few times. The chain links TRBV21-1 to TRBJ1-1; TRBD1 was called by the table and not checked on the DNA. TRBV21-1 is assigned pseudogene status. The CDR3 is 17 residues long. The CDR3 loop reads CASRRLGLLNKPTEAFF. CDR3 nucleotides: TGTGCCAGCAGGAGGCTGGGGCTTCTTAATAAGCCCACTGAAGCTTTCTTT.

This chain connects TRBV15 to TRBJ2-3, with a possible D match to TRBD2 (5 bases). Germline CDR1 reads LNHNV; CDR2 reads YYDKDF (reference sequence). The V and J ends lost 2 bases and 3 bases respectively, with 12 bases between them. This CDR3 spans 15 amino acids. This CDR3 is CATSRRPDLTDTQYF. CDR3 DNA sequence: TGTGCCACCAGCAGACGCCCGGACTTGACAGATACGCAGTATTTT.

This sequence joins TRBV10-3 and TRBJ2-7, with D possibly being TRBD1 (6 bases). The length of the CDR3 is 13 residues. V lost 6 bases and J lost 3, with 12 bases in between. Germline V gene data show CDR1 as ENHRY and CDR2 as SYGVKD. CDR3 sequence: CAIRETDSYEQYF. In DNA, the CDR3 is TGTGCCATCAGGGAAACGGACAGCTACGAGCAGTACTTC.

The chain couples TRBV11-2 to TRBJ2-7, with D maybe TRBD1 (6 bases). The germline CDR1 and CDR2 sequences are SGHAT and FQNNGV. V shed 5 bases and J shed 3 bases, with 8 bases lying between them. The CDR3 is 12 amino acids. The CDR3 sequence is CASSLQGYEQYF. The CDR3 coding sequence is TGTGCCAGCAGCCTACAGGGCTACGAGCAGTACTTC.

This clone was detected once. This chain connects TRBV10-3 to TRBJ2-1; D is unresolved. CDR1 and CDR2 from the germline V gene are ENHRY and SYGVKD. CDR3 length: 10 amino acids. Trimming took off 8 bases at V and 4 bases at J, with 3 bases between the two ends. The CDR3 spells CAIGYNEQFF. CDR3 nucleotides: TGTGCCATCGGATACAATGAGCAGTTCTTC.

The chain carries TRBV28 and TRBJ2-5; 10 nucleotides match TRBD2. CDR1 and CDR2 (germline): MDHEN, SYDVKM. This CDR3 region has 14 residues. V shed 8 bases and J 2 bases; nucleotides not matched to a gene: 5. CDR3 protein: CASEGLAAQETQYF. Here the CDR3 DNA reads TGTGCCAGCGAAGGACTAGCGGCTCAAGAGACCCAGTACTTC.

The V call is TRBV21-1, the J call TRBJ2-5; the table names TRBD1, a call not compared with the DNA. TRBV21-1 counts as a pseudogene. The CDR3 totals 14 residues. The DNA of the CDR3 is TGTGCCAGCAGCAAAAATCACAGAAAAGAGACCCAGTACTTC. Its protein product is CASSKNHRKETQYF.

This chain joins TRBV6-1 and TRBJ1-5; 8 positions match TRBD1. This CDR3 comprises 17 residues. V dropped 0 bases and J dropped 3; count of bases not matched to a gene: 7. Germline CDR1 and CDR2: MNHNS and SASEGT. CDR3 protein: CASSEARPGGYNQPQHF. CDR3 nucleotides: TGTGCCAGCAGTGAAGCGCGCCCAGGGGGCTACAATCAGCCCCAGCATTTT.

J is TRBJ2-1 and V is TRBV11-2, with D uncertain. V was pared by 5 bases and J by 4 bases, with 9 bases between. CDR1 is SGHAT, CDR2 FQNNGV, per germline. The CDR3 sequence is 13 residues long. The CDR3 nucleotides read TGTGCCAGCAGCGCCGGGCCTTACAATGAGCAGTTCTTC. This encodes CASSAGPYNEQFF.

This clone was observed once. V usage is TRBV5-1 and J usage is TRBJ2-1; D is unclear. Germline CDR1 is SGHRS and CDR2 is YFSETQ. The CDR3 length is 16 residues. Deletions cut 3 bases from V and 3 bases from J, with 16 bases between. The CDR3 bases are TGCGCCAGCAGCTCCCCCCGGCGTGAAGTCTACAATGAGCAGTTCTTC. Its translation is CASSSPRREVYNEQFF.